These T cell receptor beta chains were read from a single sample in a study of T cells expressing NK-cell markers. Reprocessing the 5' RACE reads, TCRdb reports a single entry for every CDR3 protein and omits DNA. There are approximately 420,000 distinct CDR3 sequences in the sample, with about 10% held by the top ten. Specimen: blood T cells: a sorted CD56 or NKG2C T cell subset, CD4+ or CD8+ T cells, or bulk PBMC T cells (not recorded which). Receptor source: a woman aged 45 to 65 in good health. Each CDR3 is given with its conserved first and last residue. Each record gives: J gene, CDR3 length, V gene, CDR3 protein.

TRBJ2-5,16,TRBV12-3/TRBV12-4,CASRTTGGLSQETQYF
TRBJ2-5,14,TRBV7-9,CATERGWGSETQYF
TRBJ1-1,13,TRBV20-1,CSAGGRAGTEAFF
TRBJ2-5,17,TRBV5-1,CASSLDPLAEDQETQYF
TRBJ2-5,16,TRBV6-5,CASSSTQSVKQETQYF
TRBJ2-5,14,TRBV5-5,CASSPGSGQETQYF
TRBJ2-1,13,TRBV14,CASSQVIRNEQFF
TRBJ2-7,17,TRBV12-3/TRBV12-4,CASTGKGGGLAPYEQYF
TRBJ2-7,15,TRBV5-1,CASSSGTSTAYEQYF
TRBJ1-1,12,TRBV2,CATHSGTFGAFF
TRBJ2-1,16,TRBV24-1,CATSEPAAGGYNEQFF